These 32 T cell receptor beta chains originate from one sample sequenced in a study of T cell clusters in autoimmune cytopenias. TRB was amplified from roughly 270 ng of peripheral blood genomic DNA per sample. TRB rearrangements were amplified by touch-down multiplex PCR with mixed TRB-A/B primers. Following a re-call of the multiplex PCR reads, TCRdb has one entry per CDR3 protein and lacks DNA. The repertoire shows more than 13,000 distinct CDR3 sequences; the top ten hold 2% to 2.5%. Input material: peripheral blood. These receptor sequences come from a human donor with an autoimmune cytopenia or autoimmune hepatitis (not recorded which).

V usage is TRBV6-1 and J usage is TRBJ1-3; TCRdb names TRBD1, which stays unverified in the absence of DNA. Looked up from germline, CDR1 is MNHNS and CDR2 is SASEGT. There are 14 residues in the CDR3. The CDR3 reads CASTGGLSGNTIYF.

The genes are TRBV19 and TRBJ2-7; checking the TCRdb D call of TRBD1 is not possible without DNA. CDR3 length equals 15 residues. CDR1 LNHDA and CDR2 SQIVND come from the germline V gene (reference sequence). This chain's CDR3 is CASSPQRGGSYEQYF.

According to its frequency, this clonotype is medium-sized. The CDR3 loop is CSALGAGNTIYF. This sequence joins TRBV29-1 and TRBJ1-3. The CDR3 sequence is 12 residues long. Looked up from germline, CDR1 is SQVTM and CDR2 is ANQGSEA.

V usage is TRBV7-9 and J usage is TRBJ2-3. Germline CDR1 reads SEHNR; CDR2 reads FQNEAQ (reference sequence). The CDR3 loop spans 14 amino acids. The CDR3 loop is CASSLAGVADTQYF.

The rearrangement links TRBV29-1 to TRBJ1-1. The germline CDR1 and CDR2 sequences are SQVTM and ANQGSEA. This CDR3 comprises 12 residues. The CDR3 is CSVEGDFTEAFF.

This clonotype is classed as medium-sized (0.01 to 0.1%) by frequency. The chain combines TRBV19 with TRBJ2-2; TCRdb's D call of TRBD1 is untestable without DNA. This CDR3 comprises 16 residues. CDR1 and CDR2 from the germline V gene are LNHDA and SQIVND (reference sequence). CDR3 sequence: CASSIPTGANTGELFF. The variable domain in full, with the rest retrieved from reference TRBV19 and TRBJ2-2, is DGGITQSPKYLFRKEGQNVTLSCEQNLNHDAMYWYRQDPGQGLRLIYYSQIVNDFQKGDIAEGYSVSREKKESFPLTVTSAQKNPTAFYLCASSIPTGANTGELFFGEGSRLTVL.

The chain has TRBV6-5 and TRBJ2-3; with no DNA, the TCRdb D assignment of TRBD2 cannot be verified. The CDR3 covers 14 residues. Germline lookup yields CDR1 MNHEY and CDR2 SVGAGI. This CDR3 is CASRVAGGTDTQYF.

The CDR3 sequence is CASSSQGVGEKLFF. The rearrangement links TRBV5-1 to TRBJ1-4; TCRdb's D call, TRBD1, is unchecked because there is no DNA. Germline values: CDR1 SGHRS, CDR2 YFSETQ. The CDR3 has 14 amino acids.

The chain has TRBV6-1 and TRBJ1-2; TCRdb names TRBD1, which stays unverified in the absence of DNA. This CDR3 contains 14 residues. CDR1 is MNHNS and CDR2 is SASEGT in the germline V gene. CDR3 sequence: CASTPGTLNYGYTF.

Frequency places this clonotype as medium-sized. This sequence joins TRBV29-1 and TRBJ2-5; TCRdb proposes TRBD1, but this gene call is untestable without DNA. Germline CDR1 SQVTM, CDR2 ANQGSEA. CDR3 length equals 12 residues. The chain's CDR3 is CSAGQGAKTQYF.

The chain couples TRBV5-1 to TRBJ1-2; TCRdb selects TRBD1, and the lack of DNA leaves this call unchecked. Per the germline V gene, CDR1 is SGHRS and CDR2 is YFSETQ. The CDR3 covers 17 residues. The CDR3 loop is CASSSQGTLTPNGGYTF.

This chain connects TRBV7-9 to TRBJ1-3; as DNA is missing, the TRBD1 call by TCRdb cannot be tested. Germline V lookup: CDR1 SEHNR, CDR2 FQNEAQ (reference sequence). The CDR3 extends over 17 amino acids. The CDR3 is CASRPAGAENSGNTIYF. Variable domain in full (rest from reference TRBV7-9 and TRBJ1-3): DTGVSQNPRHKITKRGQNVTFRCDPISEHNRLYWYRQTLGQGPEFLTYFQNEAQLEKSRLLSDRFSAERPKGSFSTLEIQRTEQGDSAMYLCASRPAGAENSGNTIYFGEGSWLTVV.

The rearrangement uses TRBV7-2 and TRBJ2-1; with no DNA, the TCRdb D assignment of TRBD2 cannot be verified. The CDR3 runs 17 residues. Germline loops: CDR1 SGHTA, CDR2 FQGNSA. CDR3 in amino acids: CASSLGGTSGVSSEQFF.

The gene calls are TRBV6-6 and TRBJ2-2; there is no DNA to check the TCRdb D call of TRBD2. The CDR3 covers 18 residues. Germline-derived CDR1 and CDR2 are MNHNY and SVGAGI (reference sequence). CDR3 sequence: CASTILLTSGRGTGELFF.

The V gene is TRBV6-2 or TRBV6-3, the J gene TRBJ2-7; with no DNA, the TCRdb D assignment of TRBD1 cannot be verified. Germline V gene data show CDR1 as MNHEY and CDR2 as SVGEGT. There are 14 residues in the CDR3. The CDR3 sequence is CASSYRRGFYEQYF.

The chain employs TRBV5-4 and TRBJ2-5; the TCRdb call, TRBD1, lacks DNA for checking. CDR1 is SGHNT, CDR2 YYREEE, per germline (reference sequence). This CDR3 is built from 17 residues. Here the CDR3 reads CASSLDPRGTYQETQYF.

The chain carries TRBV27 and TRBJ2-3; TCRdb's assignment of TRBD2 cannot be checked, as there is no DNA. The germline V gene encodes CDR1 MNHEY and CDR2 SMNVEV (reference sequence). This CDR3 is built from 16 residues. The CDR3 here is CASRGLAGGRTDTQYF.

The chain recombines TRBV30 with TRBJ2-5; TCRdb selects TRBD2, and the lack of DNA leaves this call unchecked. The CDR3 has 15 residues. Germline CDR1 GTSNPN, CDR2 SVGIG (reference sequence). CDR3 protein: CAWSVQAGGHETQYF.

In terms of frequency, this clonotype is medium-sized. The CDR3 spells CASSPPMGEQFF. V and J are TRBV27 and TRBJ2-1. The CDR3 runs to 12 residues. Germline assignment: CDR1 MNHEY and CDR2 SMNVEV (reference sequence).

CDR3 region: CASSRAHRNTIYF. The chain joins TRBV7-4 to TRBJ1-3. Germline V gene sequence: CDR1 SGHVT, CDR2 SQSDAQ. The length of the CDR3 is 13 residues.

V gene TRBV6-1 combines with J gene TRBJ1-1. The germline V gene has CDR1 MNHNS and CDR2 SASEGT. The CDR3 has 12 residues. This CDR3 reads CASSRSWNEAFF.

By frequency, this clonotype registers medium-sized. The chain employs TRBV12-3 or TRBV12-4 and TRBJ2-1; TCRdb's D call, TRBD1, is unchecked because there is no DNA. The CDR3 consists of 15 residues. Here the CDR3 reads CASSLGQGAYNEQFF.

V is TRBV15 and J is TRBJ1-2. Germline V gene data show CDR1 as LNHNV and CDR2 as YYDKDF (reference sequence). The CDR3 length is 14 residues. CDR3 residues: CATSRESSNYGYTF.

The genes are TRBV6-5 and TRBJ2-3; TCRdb gives TRBD1 as the D gene, but with no DNA this cannot be confirmed. Per the germline V gene, CDR1 is MNHEY and CDR2 is SVGAGI. CDR3 length: 13 amino acids. Here the CDR3 reads CASSPAPPDTQYF.

J is TRBJ1-6 and V is TRBV18. The CDR3 length is 16 residues. Germline lookup yields CDR1 KGHSH and CDR2 LQKENI. The CDR3 sequence: CASSPLGGGYNSPLHF.

V gene TRBV6-5 combines with J gene TRBJ2-1; without DNA, the TCRdb call of TRBD2 cannot be checked. In germline, CDR1 is MNHEY, CDR2 SVGAGI. This CDR3 comprises 15 residues. CDR3 protein: CASSYGSGGYNEQFF.

V usage is TRBV10-3 and J usage is TRBJ2-7; as DNA is missing, the TRBD1 call by TCRdb cannot be tested. CDR1 and CDR2 (germline): ENHRY, SYGVKD. The CDR3 loop spans 11 amino acids. CDR3 region: CAISEGAEQYF.

The chain has TRBV19 and TRBJ1-5. The CDR3 has 15 amino acids. In germline, CDR1 is LNHDA, CDR2 SQIVND (reference sequence). The CDR3 here is CASSPPPSGNQPQHF.

The V call is TRBV6-6, the J call TRBJ1-2. In germline, CDR1 is MNHNY, CDR2 SVGAGI (reference sequence). The CDR3 covers 15 residues. CDR3 in amino acids: CASSYLPGPVNGYTF.

This chain joins TRBV12-3 or TRBV12-4 and TRBJ1-5. This CDR3 has 13 residues. CDR3 residues: CASTPNFNQPQHF.

The chain recombines TRBV29-1 with TRBJ1-2; TCRdb's D call, TRBD1, is unchecked because there is no DNA. Germline V CDR1 and CDR2: SQVTM, ANQGSEA. The CDR3 is 14 amino acids. The chain's CDR3 is CSVGPGQGIYGYTF.

This chain's CDR3 is CASSRKRTGGNSPLHF. The rearrangement uses TRBV12-3 or TRBV12-4 and TRBJ1-6; lacking DNA, the TRBD1 call made by TCRdb goes unchecked. The CDR3 has 16 amino acids.